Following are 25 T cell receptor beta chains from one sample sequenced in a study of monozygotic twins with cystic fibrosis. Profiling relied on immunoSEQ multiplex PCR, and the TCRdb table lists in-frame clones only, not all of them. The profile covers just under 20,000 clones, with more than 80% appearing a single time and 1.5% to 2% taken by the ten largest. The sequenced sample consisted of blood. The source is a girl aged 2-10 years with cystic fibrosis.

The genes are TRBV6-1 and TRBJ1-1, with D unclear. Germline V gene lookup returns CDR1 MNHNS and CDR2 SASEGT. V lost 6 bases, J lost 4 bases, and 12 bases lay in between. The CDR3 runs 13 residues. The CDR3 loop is CASRQALSTEAFF. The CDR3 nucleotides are TGTGCCAGCAGGCAGGCTTTGTCCACTGAAGCTTTCTTT.

The CDR3 sequence is CASRGQGGGYEQYF. Written as DNA, the CDR3 is TGTGCCAGCAGAGGACAGGGAGGGGGCTACGAGCAGTACTTC. The V and J genes are TRBV6-5 and TRBJ2-7, with D perhaps TRBD1 (8 bases). Germline V gene data show CDR1 as MNHEY and CDR2 as SVGAGI. Between the trimmed V and J ends, which lost 6 bases and 3 bases, there was a span of 15 bases. The CDR3 runs to 14 residues.

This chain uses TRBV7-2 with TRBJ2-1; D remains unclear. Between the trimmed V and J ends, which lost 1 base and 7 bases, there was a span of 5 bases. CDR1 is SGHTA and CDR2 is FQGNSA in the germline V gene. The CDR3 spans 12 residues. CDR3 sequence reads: CASSLEVNEQFF. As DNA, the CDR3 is TGTGCCAGCAGCTTAGAGGTGAATGAGCAGTTCTTC.

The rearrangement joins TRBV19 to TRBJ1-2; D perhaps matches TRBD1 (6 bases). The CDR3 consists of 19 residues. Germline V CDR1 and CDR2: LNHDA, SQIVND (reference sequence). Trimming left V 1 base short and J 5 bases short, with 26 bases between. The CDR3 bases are TGTGCCAGTAGTATAGCCTCGACAGGCAGTGGGGTCGGATCTTATGGCTACACCTTC. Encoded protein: CASSIASTGSGVGSYGYTF.

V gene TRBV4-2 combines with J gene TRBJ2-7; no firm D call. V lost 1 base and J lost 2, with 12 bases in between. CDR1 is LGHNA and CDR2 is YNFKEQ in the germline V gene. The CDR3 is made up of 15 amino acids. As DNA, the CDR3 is TGTGCCAGCAGCCAAGTAGGAGTGGGCCCCTACGAGCAGTACTTC. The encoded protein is CASSQVGVGPYEQYF.

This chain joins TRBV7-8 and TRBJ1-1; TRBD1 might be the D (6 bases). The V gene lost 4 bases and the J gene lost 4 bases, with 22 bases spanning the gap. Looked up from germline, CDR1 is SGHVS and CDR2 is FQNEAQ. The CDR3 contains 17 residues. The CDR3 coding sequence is TGTGCCAGCAGCTCTACGGAGGGGGGCGCCTTGGCCACTGAAGCTTTCTTT. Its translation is CASSSTEGGALATEAFF. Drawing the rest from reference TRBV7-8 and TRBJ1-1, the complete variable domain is GAGVSQSPRYKVAKRGQDVALRCDPISGHVSLFWYQQALGQGPEFLTYFQNEAQLDKSGLPSDRFFAERPEGSVSTLKIQRTQQEDSAVYLCASSSTEGGALATEAFFGQGTRLTVV.

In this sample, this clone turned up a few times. The CDR3 DNA reads TGTGCCAGCAGTGTTACCGGGGAGGACACTGAAGCTTTCTTT. Amino acid sequence: CASSVTGEDTEAFF. The V gene is TRBV6-4, the J gene TRBJ1-1; D remains unclear. Trimming took 4 bases from V and 3 from J, leaving 12 bases between them. The CDR3 is 14 residues long. CDR1 and CDR2 from the germline V gene are MRHNA and SNTAGT.

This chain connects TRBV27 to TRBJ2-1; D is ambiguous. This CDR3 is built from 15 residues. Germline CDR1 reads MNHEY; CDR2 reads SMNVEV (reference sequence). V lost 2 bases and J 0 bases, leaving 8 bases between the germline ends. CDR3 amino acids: CASSLGGFSYNEQFF. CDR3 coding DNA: TGTGCCAGCAGTTTAGGCGGATTCTCCTACAATGAGCAGTTCTTC.

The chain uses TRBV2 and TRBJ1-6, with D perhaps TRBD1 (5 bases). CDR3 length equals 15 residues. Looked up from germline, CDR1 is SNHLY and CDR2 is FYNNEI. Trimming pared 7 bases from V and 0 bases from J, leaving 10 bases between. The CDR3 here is CASKGDSSYNSPLHF. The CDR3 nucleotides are TGTGCCAGCAAAGGGGATAGCTCCTATAATTCACCCCTCCACTTT.

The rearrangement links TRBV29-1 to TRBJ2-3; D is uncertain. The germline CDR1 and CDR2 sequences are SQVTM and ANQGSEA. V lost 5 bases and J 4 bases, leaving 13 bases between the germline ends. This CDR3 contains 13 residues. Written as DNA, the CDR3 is TGCAGCGTTCCTCCCCTCACCTCAGATACGCAGTATTTT. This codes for CSVPPLTSDTQYF.

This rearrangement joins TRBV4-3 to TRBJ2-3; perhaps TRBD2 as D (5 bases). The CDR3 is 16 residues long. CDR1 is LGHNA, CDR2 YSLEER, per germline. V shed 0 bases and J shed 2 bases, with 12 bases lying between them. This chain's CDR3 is CASSQELLRVTDTQYF. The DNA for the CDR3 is TGCGCCAGCAGCCAAGAATTGTTGCGGGTCACAGATACGCAGTATTTT.

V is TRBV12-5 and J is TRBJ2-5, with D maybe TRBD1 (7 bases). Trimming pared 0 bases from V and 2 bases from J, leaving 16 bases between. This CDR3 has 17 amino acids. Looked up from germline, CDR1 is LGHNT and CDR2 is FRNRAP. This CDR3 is CASGLVLLEGAQETQYF. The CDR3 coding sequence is TGTGCTAGTGGTTTGGTACTTTTGGAGGGGGCTCAAGAGACCCAGTACTTC. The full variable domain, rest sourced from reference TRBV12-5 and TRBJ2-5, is DARVTQTPRHKVTEMGQEVTMRCQPILGHNTVFWYRQTMMQGLELLAYFRNRAPLDDSGMPKDRFSAEMPDATLATLKIQPSEPRDSAVYFCASGLVLLEGAQETQYFGPGTRLLVL.

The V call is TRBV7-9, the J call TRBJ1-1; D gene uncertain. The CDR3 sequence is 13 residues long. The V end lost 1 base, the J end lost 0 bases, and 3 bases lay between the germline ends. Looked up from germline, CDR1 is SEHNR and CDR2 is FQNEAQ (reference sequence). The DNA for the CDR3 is TGTGCCAGCAGCTTAGGGATGAACACTGAAGCTTTCTTT. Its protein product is CASSLGMNTEAFF.

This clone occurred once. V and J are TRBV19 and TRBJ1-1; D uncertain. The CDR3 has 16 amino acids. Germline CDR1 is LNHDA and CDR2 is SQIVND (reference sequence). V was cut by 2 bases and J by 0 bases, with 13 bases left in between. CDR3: CASSIMFSAVNTEAFF. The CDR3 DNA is TGTGCCAGTAGTATAATGTTCTCCGCAGTGAACACTGAAGCTTTCTTT.

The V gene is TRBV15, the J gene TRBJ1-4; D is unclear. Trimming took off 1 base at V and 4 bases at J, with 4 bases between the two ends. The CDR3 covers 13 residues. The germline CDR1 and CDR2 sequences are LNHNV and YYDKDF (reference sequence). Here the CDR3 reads CATSRGDNEKLFF. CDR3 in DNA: TGTGCCACCAGCAGAGGAGATAATGAAAAACTGTTTTTT.

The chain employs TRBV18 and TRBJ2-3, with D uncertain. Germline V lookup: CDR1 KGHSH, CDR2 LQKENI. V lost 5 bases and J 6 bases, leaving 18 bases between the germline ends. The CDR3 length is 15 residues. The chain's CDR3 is CASSRQDPRSDTQYF. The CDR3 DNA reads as TGTGCCAGCTCAAGACAAGACCCACGGTCGGATACGCAGTATTTT.

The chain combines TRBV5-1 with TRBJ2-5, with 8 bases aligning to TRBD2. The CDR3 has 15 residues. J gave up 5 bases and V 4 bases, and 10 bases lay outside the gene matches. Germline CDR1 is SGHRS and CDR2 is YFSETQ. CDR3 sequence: CASSRRGVFWETQYF. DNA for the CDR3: TGCGCCAGCAGCCGGCGGGGGGTCTTTTGGGAGACCCAGTACTTC.

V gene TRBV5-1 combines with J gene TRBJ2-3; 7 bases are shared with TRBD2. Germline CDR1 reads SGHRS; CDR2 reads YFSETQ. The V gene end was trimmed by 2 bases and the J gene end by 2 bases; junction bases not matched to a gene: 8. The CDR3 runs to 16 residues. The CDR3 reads CASSFLRDYITDTQYF. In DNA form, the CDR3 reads TGCGCCAGCAGCTTCCTTCGGGACTACATCACAGATACGCAGTATTTT. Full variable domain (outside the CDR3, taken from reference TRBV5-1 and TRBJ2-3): KAGVTQTPRYLIKTRGQQVTLSCSPISGHRSVSWYQQTPGQGLQFLFEYFSETQRNKGNFPGRFSGRQFSNSRSEMNVSTLELGDSALYLCASSFLRDYITDTQYFGPGTRLTVL.

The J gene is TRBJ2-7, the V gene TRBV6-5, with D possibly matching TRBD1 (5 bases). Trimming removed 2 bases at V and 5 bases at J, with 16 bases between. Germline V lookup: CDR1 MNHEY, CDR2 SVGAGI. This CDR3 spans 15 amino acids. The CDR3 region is CASSYATDSTHEQYF. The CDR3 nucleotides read TGTGCCAGCAGTTACGCCACCGACAGTACCCACGAGCAGTACTTC.

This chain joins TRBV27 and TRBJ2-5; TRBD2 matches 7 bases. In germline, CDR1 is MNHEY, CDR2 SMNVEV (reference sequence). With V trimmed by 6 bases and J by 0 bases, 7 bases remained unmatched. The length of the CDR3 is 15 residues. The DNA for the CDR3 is TGTGCCAGCAGACCGTTTAGCGGGCACCAAGAGACCCAGTACTTC. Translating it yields CASRPFSGHQETQYF.

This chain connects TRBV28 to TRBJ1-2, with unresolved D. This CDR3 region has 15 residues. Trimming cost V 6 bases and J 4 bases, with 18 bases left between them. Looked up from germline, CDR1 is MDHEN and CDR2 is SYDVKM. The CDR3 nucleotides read TGTGCCAGCAGACTAGCCCGTGCTGAGTCCTATGGCTACACCTTC. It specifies CASRLARAESYGYTF.

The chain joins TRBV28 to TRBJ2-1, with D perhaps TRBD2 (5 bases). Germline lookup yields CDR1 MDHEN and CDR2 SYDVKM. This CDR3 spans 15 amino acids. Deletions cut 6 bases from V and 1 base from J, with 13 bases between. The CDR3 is CASSAGDRSYNEQFF. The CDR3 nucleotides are TGTGCCAGCAGCGCGGGCGATAGGTCCTACAATGAGCAGTTCTTC. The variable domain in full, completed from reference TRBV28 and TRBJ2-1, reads DVKVTQSSRYLVKRTGEKVFLECVQDMDHENMFWYRQDPGLGLRLIYFSYDVKMKEKGDIPEGYSVSREKKERFSLILESASTNQTSMYLCASSAGDRSYNEQFFGPGTRLTVL.

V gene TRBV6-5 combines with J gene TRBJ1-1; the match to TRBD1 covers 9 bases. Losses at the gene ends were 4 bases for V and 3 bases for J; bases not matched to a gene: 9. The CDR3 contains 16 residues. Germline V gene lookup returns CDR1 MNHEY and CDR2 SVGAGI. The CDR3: CASSFGTGWQDTEAFF. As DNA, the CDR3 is TGTGCCAGCAGTTTCGGGACAGGGTGGCAGGACACTGAAGCTTTCTTT.

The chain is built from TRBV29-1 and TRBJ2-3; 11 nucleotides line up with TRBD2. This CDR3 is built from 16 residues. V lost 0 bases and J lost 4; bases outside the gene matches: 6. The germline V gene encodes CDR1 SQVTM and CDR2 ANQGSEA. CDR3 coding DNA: TGCAGCGTTGAAGATCGGACTAGCGGGTCCGCAGATACGCAGTATTTT. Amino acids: CSVEDRTSGSADTQYF.

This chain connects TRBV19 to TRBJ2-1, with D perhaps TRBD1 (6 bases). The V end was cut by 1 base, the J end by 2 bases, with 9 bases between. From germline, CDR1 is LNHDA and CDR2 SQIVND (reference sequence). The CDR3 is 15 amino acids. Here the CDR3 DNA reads TGTGCCAGTAGTATAGGTGGGGGCACCTACAATGAGCAGTTCTTC. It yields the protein CASSIGGGTYNEQFF. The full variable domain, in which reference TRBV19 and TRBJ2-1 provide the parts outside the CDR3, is DGGITQSPKYLFRKEGQNVTLSCEQNLNHDAMYWYRQDPGQGLRLIYYSQIVNDFQKGDIAEGYSVSREKKESFPLTVTSAQKNPTAFYLCASSIGGGTYNEQFFGPGTRLTVL.